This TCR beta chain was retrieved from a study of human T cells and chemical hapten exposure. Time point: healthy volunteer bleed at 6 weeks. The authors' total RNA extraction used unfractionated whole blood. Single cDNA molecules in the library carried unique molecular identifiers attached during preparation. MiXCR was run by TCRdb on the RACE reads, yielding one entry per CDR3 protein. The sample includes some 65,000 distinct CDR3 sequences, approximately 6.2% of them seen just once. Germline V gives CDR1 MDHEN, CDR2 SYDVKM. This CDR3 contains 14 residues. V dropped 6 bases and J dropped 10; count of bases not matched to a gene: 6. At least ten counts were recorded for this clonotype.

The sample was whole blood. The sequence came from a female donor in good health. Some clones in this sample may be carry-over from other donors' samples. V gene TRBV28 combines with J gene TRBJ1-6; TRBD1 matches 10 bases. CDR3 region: CASRGQGEVSPLHF. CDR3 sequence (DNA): TGTGCCAGCAGAGGACAGGGGGAAGTCTCACCCCTCCACTTT.